This T cell receptor (beta chain) came from a study of response to subunit inactivated influenza vaccine. General study points: Only a handful of new T cells, the authors suggested, are recruited with each seasonal influenza vaccination.

MiXCR, run by TCRdb on the RT-PCR reads, gives a single entry per CDR3 protein. The sample gives approximately 480,000 distinct CDR3 sequences, about a tenth of which show up once; over 9.5% is in the top ten. This clonotype was seen at least ten times. Its cognate antigen is unknown. The germline V and J ends were trimmed by 0 bases and 1 base, with 7 bases remaining between them. There are 15 residues in the CDR3. The TCR originated in a man in his fifties or sixties who received an inactivated influenza vaccine. This rearrangement joins TRBV12-3 or TRBV12-4 to TRBJ1-5; D is unclear. Source: PBMCs from blood, taken 40 to 50 days after vaccination. The CDR3: CASSLAGPSNQPQHF. The CDR3, as DNA: TGTGCCAGCAGTTTAGCGGGTCCAAGCAATCAGCCCCAGCATTTT.